The entry below gives a single T cell receptor beta chain sequence along with its context. Antigen unknown. A much larger clone differs from this one at a single base, so this may be a read error. The iRepertoire nested amplicon-rescue multiplex PCR amplified TCR alpha and beta CDR3s from RNA. MiXCR, run by TCRdb on the multiplex PCR reads, gives a single entry per CDR3 protein. This table holds 300,000 to 450,000 distinct CDR3 sequences, about two fifths found once. This entry comes from a study of glioma-infiltrating T cells. Findings of the study overall: Above-expected tissue-blood divergence occurred in all gliomas, most in low-grade ones.

There are 13 residues in the CDR3. Germline V gene sequence: CDR1 LNHNV, CDR2 YYDKDF (reference sequence). This TCR was recovered from a human donor with low-grade glioma or glioblastoma, undergoing nonglioma brain surgery, or in good health (not recorded which). The chain combines TRBV15 with TRBJ1-3; D not resolved. The sequencing sample was made of glioma tissue, nonneoplastic brain tissue, or PBMCs (not recorded which). This CDR3 reads CATSRDSGNTVYF. The CDR3 coding sequence is TGTGCCACCAGCAGAGACTCTGGAAACACCGTATATTTT.